The TCR beta chain described here comes from a study of blood T cell repertoires in COVID-19. Study context: Acute and convalescent COVID-19 samples came from the United States, Italy and Spain. The cDNA or gDNA used as material had been derived from T cells, B-cell-depleted T cells, or PBMCs.

CDR1 and CDR2 from the germline V gene are SNHLY and FYNNEI. The CDR3 runs 15 residues. The V gene end was trimmed by 2 bases and the J gene end by 4 bases; junction bases not matched to a gene: 5. In the study's own analysis: Quantification of nucleated cells was approximated via reference gene primer amplification. Profiled with immunoSEQ multiplex PCR; TCRdb holds only in-frame clones, not every one. The DNA gave D and trimming, while V, J and clone size come from that table. This sample carries about 110,000 clones, approximately 90% of them seen once, and the ten largest clones take approximately 3.4%.

This TCR was recovered from a woman aged 50 to 60 with acute or convalescent COVID-19. The sample comprised peripheral blood. The J gene is TRBJ2-5, the V gene TRBV2, with 9 bases fitting TRBD2. This CDR3 is CASSERWRGGETQYF. The CDR3 region has the DNA TGTGCCAGCAGTGAACGGTGGCGGGGGGGAGAGACCCAGTACTTC.